This entry concerns a single T cell receptor (beta chain). The sample originates from a study of blood T cell repertoires in COVID-19. As for the study in general: The analysed material was cDNA or gDNA that came from T cells, B-cell-depleted T cells, or PBMCs.

Each participant's cohort was designated according to participant-reported clinical history. Authors' methods: Reference gene primer amplification gave estimated nucleated cell counts. Generated by immunoSEQ multiplex PCR, the TCRdb table keeps only in-frame clones and is missing some. V and J calls plus clone size are reproduced from that table; the DNA served to infer D and trimming. In the table there are a few hundred thousand clones, approximately 90% of which are singletons. Sequencing was done on a sample of PBMCs or T cells enriched from blood (not recorded which). The TCR sequence derives from a woman aged 45-60 years who had recovered from COVID-19.

The CDR3 nucleotides are TGTGCCAGCAGCTTACTAGCGCGCGCACAGGGGTATGGCTACACCTTC. Its translation: CASSLLARAQGYGYTF. The chain combines TRBV7-2 with TRBJ1-2, with 7 nucleotides matching TRBD1. Germline loops: CDR1 SGHTA, CDR2 FQGNSA. The CDR3 sequence is 16 residues long. With V trimmed by 2 bases and J by 5 bases, 11 bases remained unmatched.